Below, one T cell receptor (beta chain) is given with its context. The antigen this receptor binds is unknown. The record has no base qualities; no much larger clone is one base away. The source of the sample is a study of blood T cell repertoires in COVID-19 (dated by TCRdb to between 2020 and 2021). Concerning the study at large: Samples from collaborators originated in the United States, Italy and Spain and spanned both the acute and convalescent phases of COVID-19. The material from the prospective study consisted of cDNA or gDNA derived from T cells, B-cell-depleted T cells, or PBMCs. Subjects who had been exposed to COVID-19, were actively infected with it, or had recovered from it provided the deeply sampled blood TCRbeta repertoires that made up the dataset. The repertoires were released in a freely available public database meant as a resource for research on the immune response to SARS-CoV-2. The samples were drawn from two sources: the first 160 participants of the ongoing ImmuneRACE study, and 950 to 1,500 subjects contributed by 6 global collaborators. Sample metadata almost always included a de-identified subject ID, COVID-19 status, age in years and sex. Where available, HLA class I and class II types were obtained from metadata supplied by the sample provider rather than from assay-based typing.

TCRbeta CDR3 regions were amplified from genomic DNA by means of the immunoSEQ Assay, a bias-controlled multiplex PCR. Per the source publication's procedure: Within the assay, amplification of reference gene primers was used to estimate how many nucleated cells each sample contained. To quantify the absolute abundance of each unique TCRbeta CDR3 rearrangement, sequence reads were collapsed and filtered. For each sample, productive Simpson clonality was calculated by taking the square root of Simpson's diversity index across productive rearrangements. TCRdb retrieved this table from immuneACCESS and kept in-frame rearrangements only. Not all clones are present; in checked studies, unresolved V genes account for under half, and no reason is known for the remainder. That table gives V, J and clone size, and the DNA gave D and trimming. Within this sample are fewer than 300,000 clones, with around 90% of them counted one time only. Jointly, the top ten make up more than 7.5% of the sample.

CDR1 is given as SNHLY and CDR2 as FYNNEI, both from the germline V gene. The CDR3 runs 13 residues from the cysteine to the phenylalanine. Just CDR3 DNA is preserved here, 39 bases in frame from base 1. Trimming removed 9 bases from V and 5 bases from J, leaving 13 bases between the germline ends. Each collaborating institution followed its own protocols to collect whole blood in K2EDTA tubes. For TCRbeta analysis, collaborator samples were shipped as frozen whole blood, as isolated PBMCs, or as DNA extracted from either sample type. Points the paper makes about the study in general: The amount of clinical and demographic metadata varied by source and participant and was provided uncurated.

Sequencing input: peripheral blood. In this chain, TRBV2 is recombined with TRBJ1-4; matching of 5 bases hints at TRBD1 as the D gene. The origin of this receptor is a man aged 18 to 29 with active or convalescent COVID-19. The sequenced DNA: TGTGCCAGTTGCCGGGGGATGAATGAAAAACTGTTTTTT. Its coded protein is CASCRGMNEKLFF. The CDR3 plus the reference TRBV2 and TRBJ1-4 genes for the other parts give the full variable domain: EPEVTQTPSHQVTQMGQEVILRCVPISNHLYFYWYRQILGQKVEFLVSFYNNEISEKSEIFDDQFSVERPDGSNFTLKIRSTKLEDSAMYFCASCRGMNEKLFFGSGTQLSVL.